The 29 T cell receptor beta chains reported below all come from one sample, sequenced in a study of T cell responses to AZD1222 COVID-19 vaccine. Clones were read by immunoSEQ multiplex PCR, and TCRdb kept only the in-frame ones, dropping some. This sample yields some 84,000 clones, of which roughly 89% are seen a single time; around a tenth belongs to the top ten. Sequenced here: peripheral blood, sampled 28 days after the second AZD1222 dose. The receptors derive from an adult who received the AZD1222 COVID-19 vaccine.

The chain employs TRBV6-1 and TRBJ1-2, with D possibly TRBD1 on 5 matching bases. The CDR3 contains 13 residues. The V gene's germline CDR1 is MNHNS and CDR2 SASEGT. V was clipped by 5 bases and J by 4 bases, with 11 bases between them. The CDR3 reads CASSFREGYGYTF. In DNA form, the CDR3 reads TGTGCCAGCAGTTTCAGGGAGGGCTATGGCTACACCTTC.

This chain connects TRBV28 to TRBJ1-2; D may be TRBD1 (6 bases). The V end lost 5 bases, the J end lost 4 bases, and 11 bases lay between the germline ends. In germline, CDR1 is MDHEN, CDR2 SYDVKM. The CDR3 spans 13 residues. CDR3 protein: CASSLQGSYGYTF. CDR3 nucleotide sequence: TGTGCCAGCAGTCTACAGGGATCCTATGGCTACACCTTC.

This CDR3 reads CASSQSSENYGYTF. The CDR3 DNA sequence: TGCGCCAGCAGCCAAAGTTCCGAGAACTATGGCTACACCTTC. The V and J genes are TRBV4-1 and TRBJ1-2; no firm D call. Trimming pared 2 bases from V and 2 bases from J, leaving 9 bases between. CDR3 length equals 14 residues. Germline V gene sequence: CDR1 MGHRA, CDR2 YSYEKL.

This clone was counted between two and nine times. The chain recombines TRBV6-6 with TRBJ1-1; D possibly corresponds to TRBD1 (5 bases). Trimming pared 7 bases from V and 6 bases from J, leaving 15 bases between. CDR1 is MNHNY, CDR2 SVGAGI, per germline (reference sequence). CDR3 length: 13 residues. CDR3 nucleotide sequence: TGTGCCAGCAATACGTTTGGGGGGGCTGAAGCTTTCTTT. It is translated as CASNTFGGAEAFF.

This clone came up once. The chain is built from TRBV30 and TRBJ1-5; D unclear. V was cut by 0 bases and J by 1 base, with 7 bases left in between. Looked up from germline, CDR1 is GTSNPN and CDR2 is SVGIG (reference sequence). This CDR3 region has 14 residues. Written as DNA, the CDR3 is TGTGCCTGGAGTGTACTGGCAAGCAATCAGCCCCAGCATTTT. Translated: CAWSVLASNQPQHF.

In nucleotides, the CDR3 is TGTGCCAGCAGTTACACGACAGGAAACTATGGCTACACCTTC. Its protein product is CASSYTTGNYGYTF. The chain combines TRBV6-5 with TRBJ1-2; TRBD1 is a possible D gene (6 bases). Germline CDR1 MNHEY, CDR2 SVGAGI. The germline V and J ends were trimmed by 2 bases and 2 bases, with 9 bases remaining between them. The CDR3 totals 14 residues.

This clone was recorded once. V is TRBV5-1 and J is TRBJ1-2; D is unresolved. Germline CDR1 and CDR2: SGHRS and YFSETQ. The CDR3 loop spans 14 amino acids. Trimming stripped 4 bases from V and 4 bases from J, with 14 bases between. CDR3 residues: CASSPEMHSYGYTF. In DNA form, the CDR3 reads TGCGCCAGCAGCCCCGAGATGCATTCCTATGGCTACACCTTC.

Notes on this clone: The sample carries other DNA sequences with the same CDR3. The CDR3 loop reads CASSIGGNEQYF. The CDR3 nucleotides read TGTGCCAGTAGTATAGGGGGGAACGAGCAGTACTTC. V and J are TRBV19 and TRBJ2-7; tentatively, D is TRBD1 or TRBD2 (5 bases each). Germline CDR1 LNHDA, CDR2 SQIVND (reference sequence). The germline V and J ends were trimmed by 1 base and 5 bases, with 6 bases remaining between them. The CDR3 consists of 12 residues.

The J gene is TRBJ2-1, the V gene TRBV5-4; unclear D gene. CDR1 is SGHNT and CDR2 is YYREEE in the germline V gene (reference sequence). V lost 0 bases and J 5 bases, leaving 3 bases between the germline ends. CDR3 length equals 12 residues. For the CDR3, the DNA is TGTGCCAGCAGCTTGGCGGACAATGAGCAGTTCTTC. Translating gives CASSLADNEQFF. Drawing the rest from reference TRBV5-4 and TRBJ2-1, the complete variable domain is ETGVTQSPTHLIKTRGQQVTLRCSSQSGHNTVSWYQQALGQGPQFIFQYYREEENGRGNFPPRFSGLQFPNYSSELNVNALELDDSALYLCASSLADNEQFFGPGTRLTVL.

This clone occurred a few times. This chain uses TRBV5-5 with TRBJ2-7; D gene uncertain. The germline V gene encodes CDR1 SGHKS and CDR2 YYEKEE (reference sequence). The CDR3 sequence is 14 residues long. V gave up 3 bases and J gave up 3 bases, with 13 bases separating them. The CDR3 region is CASSSRDASYEQYF. The CDR3 nucleotides are TGTGCCAGCAGCTCCCGTGACGCAAGCTACGAGCAGTACTTC.

The rearrangement links TRBV7-8 to TRBJ1-6; 7 nucleotides align to TRBD1. Germline lookup yields CDR1 SGHVS and CDR2 FQNEAQ. V trimming: 4 bases; J trimming: 4 bases; junction bases outside the gene matches: 4. This CDR3 has 15 amino acids. DNA for the CDR3: TGTGCCAGCAGCTCCCTGGGACAGTATAATTCACCCCTCCACTTT. This sequence encodes CASSSLGQYNSPLHF.

The chain couples TRBV30 to TRBJ1-3; no reliable D call. There are 14 residues in the CDR3. Germline V CDR1 and CDR2: GTSNPN, SVGIG (reference sequence). Trimming removed 1 base at V and 2 bases at J, with 9 bases between. CDR3 amino acids: CAWSAVTAGNTIYF. The CDR3 region has the DNA TGTGCCTGGAGTGCAGTGACGGCTGGAAACACCATATATTTT.

This sequence joins TRBV7-2 and TRBJ1-6, with a possible D match to TRBD1 (5 bases). This CDR3 is built from 16 residues. The V end lost 6 bases, the J end lost 3 bases, and 15 bases lay between the germline ends. The germline V gene has CDR1 SGHTA and CDR2 FQGNSA. The CDR3 sequence is CASSQVTALYNSPLHF. The CDR3 DNA reads TGTGCCAGCAGTCAGGTGACAGCCCTCTATAATTCACCCCTCCACTTT.

This chain uses TRBV7-9 with TRBJ2-1, with D possibly being TRBD2 (6 bases). Trimming cost V 2 bases and J 6 bases, with 14 bases left between them. Germline V gene sequence: CDR1 SEHNR, CDR2 FQNEAQ (reference sequence). This CDR3 region has 15 residues. Here the CDR3 reads CASSLTYGTLNEQFF. The CDR3 region has the DNA TGTGCCAGCAGCTTAACCTACGGGACTCTCAATGAGCAGTTCTTC.

This clone has just one count. The J gene is TRBJ2-1, the V gene TRBV13; no clear D. Trimming took 5 bases from V and 8 from J, leaving 10 bases between them. Germline CDR1 is PRHDT and CDR2 is FYEKMQ (reference sequence). The CDR3 loop spans 12 amino acids. DNA of the CDR3: TGTGCCAGCAGCCCCGGGCCTGATGAGCAGTTCTTC. It yields the protein CASSPGPDEQFF. Supplemented by reference TRBV13 and TRBJ2-1, the full variable domain reads AAGVIQSPRHLIKEKRETATLKCYPIPRHDTVYWYQQGPGQDPQFLISFYEKMQSDKGSIPDRFSAQQFSDYHSELNMSSLELGDSALYFCASSPGPDEQFFGPGTRLTVL.

On this clone itself: Compared with germline, one end of the junction differs, possibly owing to a read error. CDR3 residues: CASSFSGNSDNYGYTF. As DNA, the CDR3 is TGTGCCAGCAGTTTTTCGGGGAATTCCGATAACTACGGCTACACCTTC. This chain uses TRBV28 with TRBJ1-2; D not resolved. In germline, CDR1 is MDHEN, CDR2 SYDVKM. CDR3 length equals 16 residues.

Points on this clone: This CDR3 is also generated by other DNA sequences in the sample. This chain joins TRBV7-2 and TRBJ2-7; tentatively, D is TRBD1 (5 bases). CDR1 is SGHTA and CDR2 is FQGNSA in the germline V gene. This CDR3 is built from 12 residues. Trimming pared 3 bases from V and 4 bases from J, leaving 7 bases between. The CDR3 DNA is TGTGCCAGCAGCTTGACAGCGTACGAGCAGTACTTC. This gives the protein CASSLTAYEQYF.

This sequence joins TRBV12-3 or TRBV12-4 and TRBJ1-2, with D tentatively TRBD1 (6 bases). The CDR3 totals 12 residues. The V end was cut by 7 bases, the J end by 6 bases, with 12 bases between. The CDR3 loop is CASTWTVNGYTF. As DNA, the CDR3 is TGTGCCAGCACCTGGACAGTAAATGGCTACACCTTC.

This chain links TRBV7-3 with TRBJ1-2; D ambiguous. V was shortened by 3 bases and J by 2 bases, with 7 bases between the two germline ends. CDR1 is SGHTA and CDR2 is FQGTGA in the germline V gene. The CDR3 runs 13 residues. The CDR3 sequence is CASSLGQNYGYTF. The CDR3 nucleotides are TGTGCCAGCAGCTTGGGTCAGAACTATGGCTACACCTTC.

The V call is TRBV3-1 (or the pseudogene TRBV3-2), the J call TRBJ1-2, with no clear D. The CDR3 spans 15 residues. The V and J ends lost 5 bases and 6 bases respectively, with 19 bases between them. Per germline, CDR1 LGHDT and CDR2 YNNKEL (reference sequence). The chain's CDR3 is CASSAYPSGDHGYTF. The CDR3 DNA reads as TGTGCCAGCAGCGCTTACCCCTCGGGCGACCATGGCTACACCTTC.

V and J are TRBV18 and TRBJ2-3; D remains ambiguous. Germline V gene lookup returns CDR1 KGHSH and CDR2 LQKENI. This CDR3 has 13 residues. V dropped 5 bases and J dropped 5 bases, with 11 bases sitting between them. The CDR3 sequence: CASSSFKEDTQYF. The CDR3 DNA is TGTGCCAGCTCATCGTTTAAGGAAGATACGCAGTATTTT.

The V and J genes are TRBV11-2 and TRBJ1-2; no clear D gene. CDR1 SGHAT and CDR2 FQNNGV come from the germline V gene. V was cut by 2 bases and J by 3 bases, with 10 bases left in between. The CDR3 has 14 residues. DNA for the CDR3: TGTGCCAGCAGCTTACAGGCGGCAGACTATGGCTACACCTTC. Translating it yields CASSLQAADYGYTF.

The chain carries TRBV19 and TRBJ1-1; D gene unclear. The CDR3 loop spans 13 amino acids. In germline, CDR1 is LNHDA, CDR2 SQIVND (reference sequence). V was trimmed by 4 bases and J by 1 base, leaving 7 bases between them. The CDR3 DNA reads TGTGCCAGTAGTAAGGGAGGGAACACTGAAGCTTTCTTT. It is translated as CASSKGGNTEAFF.

V and J are TRBV10-3 and TRBJ1-2; 8 positions agree with TRBD1. Germline trimming cut 10 bases from V and 8 bases from J; bases unmatched to any gene: 15. CDR3 length: 14 amino acids. Germline V gene data show CDR1 as ENHRY and CDR2 as SYGVKD. The CDR3 region is CASSRSTGARGYTF. CDR3 nucleotides: TGTGCCAGCTCTCGGTCGACAGGGGCCCGGGGCTACACCTTC.

The CDR3 DNA sequence: TGTGCCAGCAGAATAATGGTCTATGGCTACACCTTC. Amino acid sequence: CASRIMVYGYTF. The rearrangement joins TRBV7-9 to TRBJ1-2, with unresolved D. Trimming cost V 6 bases and J 4 bases, with 9 bases left between them. The CDR3 totals 12 residues. Germline V gene data show CDR1 as SEHNR and CDR2 as FQNEAQ (reference sequence).

The rearrangement uses TRBV21-1 and TRBJ1-1. TRBV21-1 represents a pseudogene. CDR3 length equals 14 residues. In DNA, the CDR3 is TGTGGATGTCTAGAGCTCAGGATGAACACTGAAGCTTTCTTT. Its protein product is CGCLELRMNTEAFF.

The genes are TRBV11-3 and TRBJ1-2, with a weak D call TRBD1 (6 bases). In germline, CDR1 is SGHNT, CDR2 YENEEA. With 10 bases removed from V and 6 bases from J, the gap between germline ends came to 21 bases. CDR3 size: 14 residues. CDR3 nucleotides: TGTGCCACCAAGAAACGGGGGCGTGGGAATGGCTACACCTTC. As protein: CATKKRGRGNGYTF.

This chain links TRBV5-4 with TRBJ1-2; 12 bases agree with TRBD1. CDR1 is SGHNT, CDR2 YYREEE, per germline (reference sequence). The CDR3 has 15 residues. With V trimmed by 3 bases and J by 7 bases, 7 bases remained unmatched. CDR3 bases: TGTGCCAGCAGCTCACCGGGACAGGGGGCTCGTGGCTACACCTTC. It translates to CASSSPGQGARGYTF.

This chain connects TRBV4-3 to TRBJ2-4, with D uncertain. This CDR3 is built from 17 residues. Trimming stripped 0 bases from V and 3 bases from J, with 15 bases between. Germline values: CDR1 LGHNA, CDR2 YSLEER. CDR3 coding DNA: TGCGCCAGCAGCCAAGATCTCCGAGACATAGGCAAAAACATTCAGTACTTC. Translated, it gives CASSQDLRDIGKNIQYF.